Described below is a single TCR beta chain sequence and its context. This sample stems from a study of blood T cell repertoires in COVID-19. Germline values: CDR1 SNHLY, CDR2 FYNNEI. CDR3 size: 14 residues. V lost 3 bases and J lost 4, with 12 bases in between. Participant age was about 18 to 89 years, and participants resided in about two dozen US areas. Categorization into cohorts depended on clinical history that participants reported. Recovered status in Cohort 3 required two negative PCRs, clearance, or symptom resolution. The table came from immunoSEQ multiplex PCR; TCRdb's copy has only in-frame clones and leaves some out. The table records a few hundred thousand clones, about 90% of them present only once.

V gene TRBV2 combines with J gene TRBJ1-1, with D perhaps matching TRBD1 (5 bases). The sequence was obtained from a man aged 25-45 years who had recovered from COVID-19. The sequencing input was PBMCs or T cells enriched from blood (not recorded which). CDR3 bases: TGTGCCAGCAGTGAGGGGGGACCTCTCACTGAAGCTTTCTTT. Amino acid sequence: CASSEGGPLTEAFF.